The 5 T cell receptor beta chains below come from one sample, sequenced in a study of blood T cell repertoires in COVID-19. Repertoires were generated with immunoSEQ multiplex PCR, while TCRdb's copy carries only in-frame clones and drops some. The profile shows about 260,000 clones, about nine tenths of them singletons. Sequenced input: peripheral blood. Source of these receptors: a woman aged 50 to 65 who had recovered from COVID-19.

This clone occurred once. J is TRBJ1-1 and V is TRBV15; 8 bases agree with TRBD1. V gave up 0 bases and J gave up 0 bases; unmatched junction bases: 3. Germline V CDR1 and CDR2: LNHNV, YYDKDF (reference sequence). The CDR3 is made up of 16 amino acids. CDR3 DNA: TGTGCCACCAGCAGAGACCAGGGGGCTTTGAACACTGAAGCTTTCTTT. Its translation: CATSRDQGALNTEAFF.

The chain employs TRBV10-2 and TRBJ1-5, with TRBD1 identical over 7 bases. Germline V gives CDR1 WSHSY, CDR2 SAAADI. The CDR3 extends over 14 amino acids. V lost 0 bases, J lost 6 bases, and 2 bases stayed unmatched. CDR3 coding DNA: TGCGCCAGCAGTGAGTCGGGACAGACTCAGCCCCAGCATTTT. Protein sequence: CASSESGQTQPQHF.

The chain joins TRBV7-3 to TRBJ2-1; the match to TRBD2 covers 10 bases. Trimming cost V 0 bases and J 5 bases; bases outside gene matches: 7. The CDR3 runs 17 residues. Germline V gene sequence: CDR1 SGHTA, CDR2 FQGTGA. The CDR3 sequence is CASSLTILAGVNNEQFF. Written as DNA, the CDR3 is TGTGCCAGCAGCTTAACAATTCTAGCGGGGGTCAACAATGAGCAGTTCTTC. The complete variable domain, with remaining parts taken from reference TRBV7-3 and TRBJ2-1, reads GAGVSQTPSNKVTEKGKYVELRCDPISGHTALYWYRQSLGQGPEFLIYFQGTGAADDSGLPNDRFFAVRPEGSVSTLKIQRTERGDSAVYLCASSLTILAGVNNEQFFGPGTRLTVL.

This clone was seen more than once but under ten times. The rearrangement links TRBV21-1 to TRBJ2-7; the tabulated D call, TRBD1, remains unverified against the DNA. TRBV21-1 is labeled a pseudogene. The CDR3 runs to 16 residues. For the CDR3, the DNA is TGTGCCAGCAGCAAACGACGGACAGGGGGCTCCTACGAGCAGTACTTC. Its translation is CASSKRRTGGSYEQYF.

The chain combines TRBV6-5 with TRBJ1-5; TRBD1 might be the D (5 bases). Deletions cut 4 bases from V and 5 bases from J, with 15 bases between. Germline V CDR1 and CDR2: MNHEY, SVGAGI. This CDR3 spans 15 amino acids. The CDR3 here is CASSSLGGVDQPQHF. The CDR3 DNA reads TGTGCCAGCAGTTCCCTGGGAGGGGTGGATCAGCCCCAGCATTTT.